The 22 T cell receptor beta chains given below trace back to one sample, sequenced in a study of vaccination and CD4 T cells after COVID-19. Their recognized antigens are unknown. Stated treatment: approximately 11-day PBMC culture with coronavirus spike peptide pools or control peptides (ViraFEST assay). The Oncomine TCR Beta short-read assay was applied to DNA of cultured CD4+ T cells. TCRdb analysed the PCR reads with MiXCR anew, one entry per CDR3 protein. This sample carries 9,900 or so distinct CDR3 sequences, approximately 49% of them seen once, and the ten largest clones take approximately 9.3%. The sequencing sample was made of CD4+ T cells from blood, cultured in vitro. The receptors here all came from a human donor who had recovered from COVID-19.

This clonotype was seen more than once but under ten times. The chain is built from TRBV20-1 and TRBJ2-2; 14 positions agree with TRBD2. The CDR3 consists of 15 residues. Trimming removed 5 bases from V and 5 bases from J; junction bases left unmatched: 4. The germline V gene has CDR1 DFQATT and CDR2 SNEGSKA (reference sequence). CDR3 DNA: TGCAGTGCTCCGGGACTAGCGGGAGTAACCGGGGAGCTGTTTTTT. This gives the protein CSAPGLAGVTGELFF.

The CDR3 DNA reads TGTGCCAGCAGCCAAGGAGTCTGGGCTCGAAATACATATGGCTACACCTTC. It is translated as CASSQGVWARNTYGYTF. This chain joins TRBV14 and TRBJ1-2; D is unclear. V shed 1 base and J shed 5 bases, with 20 bases lying between them. Germline CDR1 SGHDN, CDR2 FVKESK. The CDR3 sequence is 17 residues long.

The CDR3 bases are TGTGCCAGCAGTGATCCTCTCGGACAGGTTAACACTGAAGCTTTCTTT. This sequence encodes CASSDPLGQVNTEAFF. V is TRBV6-1 and J is TRBJ1-1; 7 bases agree with TRBD1. Germline CDR1 and CDR2: MNHNS and SASEGT. The CDR3 extends over 16 amino acids. V was clipped by 3 bases and J by 2 bases; unmatched bases: 9.

The chain joins TRBV30 to TRBJ2-1; TRBD1 or TRBD2 may be the D gene (6 bases each). V lost 4 bases, J lost 5 bases, and 18 bases lay in between. This CDR3 spans 15 amino acids. In germline, CDR1 is GTSNPN, CDR2 SVGIG (reference sequence). CDR3 nucleotides: TGTGCCTGGATGGACGAATGGGGGGCCCACAATGAGCAGTTCTTC. Residues: CAWMDEWGAHNEQFF. Looking up the rest from reference TRBV30 and TRBJ2-1 gives the full variable domain: SQTIHQWPATLVQPVGSPLSLECTVEGTSNPNLYWYRQAAGRGLQLLFYSVGIGQISSEVPQNLSASRPQDRQFILSSKKLLLSDSGFYLCAWMDEWGAHNEQFFGPGTRLTVL.

V usage is TRBV7-2 and J usage is TRBJ2-3, with D possibly TRBD1 on 6 matching bases. The CDR3 is 14 amino acids. The germline CDR1 and CDR2 sequences are SGHTA and FQGNSA. Trimming took off 4 bases at V and 1 base at J, with 9 bases between the two ends. In DNA, the CDR3 is TGTGCCAGCAGCTCCAGGGGCGGCACAGATACGCAGTATTTT. Translated: CASSSRGGTDTQYF.

The sample holds a few counts of this clonotype. V usage is TRBV21-1 and J usage is TRBJ1-1; no check of the table's D call, TRBD1, against the DNA was made. TRBV21-1 constitutes a pseudogene. The CDR3 is made up of 21 amino acids. Here the CDR3 reads CASSKGHRTGERRWDNAEAFF. The DNA for the CDR3 is TGTGCCAGCAGCAAGGGACACAGGACCGGGGAGCGGCGGTGGGATAACGCTGAAGCTTTCTTT.

The chain employs TRBV7-6 and TRBJ2-1; 11 positions match TRBD2. The V segment lost 5 bases and the J segment 7 bases; nucleotides outside the gene matches: 10. Germline V gene data show CDR1 as SGHVS and CDR2 as FNYEAQ. This CDR3 comprises 16 residues. Here the CDR3 DNA reads TGTGCCAGCAGCCCCAGAGGTCTAGCGGGAGGTAATGAGCAGTTCTTC. Its translation is CASSPRGLAGGNEQFF.

The J gene is TRBJ2-2, the V gene TRBV10-3, with D possibly matching TRBD1 (5 bases). There are 15 residues in the CDR3. Trimming took 0 bases from V and 4 from J, leaving 9 bases between them. CDR1 and CDR2 (germline): ENHRY, SYGVKD. The CDR3 spells CAISESGERTGELFF. CDR3 nucleotides: TGTGCCATCAGTGAGTCAGGGGAACGCACCGGGGAGCTGTTTTTT.

The V and J genes are TRBV20-1 and TRBJ2-3, with D perhaps TRBD1 (6 bases). The V end lost 7 bases, the J end lost 5 bases, and 19 bases lay between the germline ends. The CDR3 runs 14 residues. Germline-derived CDR1 and CDR2 are DFQATT and SNEGSKA (reference sequence). CDR3 residues: CSVPRGFGVDTQYF. DNA of the CDR3: TGCAGTGTACCCAGGGGCTTTGGTGTAGATACGCAGTATTTT.

V and J are TRBV20-1 and TRBJ1-5; no reliable D call. The CDR3 runs 15 residues. Germline CDR1 DFQATT, CDR2 SNEGSKA (reference sequence). The ends were cut back, 0 bases at V and 2 bases at J, with 11 bases in the middle. CDR3: CSARESGIGNQPQHF. In DNA, the CDR3 is TGCAGTGCTAGAGAATCGGGGATCGGCAATCAGCCCCAGCATTTT.

The genes are TRBV24-1 and TRBJ1-1; D gene ambiguous. The length of the CDR3 is 13 residues. V was pared by 7 bases and J by 1 base, with 9 bases between. Germline V lookup: CDR1 KGHDR, CDR2 SFDVKD. Here the CDR3 reads CATRDRRNTEAFF. The CDR3 bases are TGTGCCACCAGGGACCGTAGGAACACTGAAGCTTTCTTT.

This chain connects TRBV20-1 to TRBJ1-5, with D possibly matching TRBD1 (5 bases). The CDR3 runs to 15 residues. Trimming pared 3 bases from V and 3 bases from J, leaving 15 bases between. The germline V gene encodes CDR1 DFQATT and CDR2 SNEGSKA (reference sequence). This chain's CDR3 is CSARLVTGNNQPQHF. CDR3 sequence (DNA): TGCAGTGCTAGGTTGGTTACAGGCAACAATCAGCCCCAGCATTTT.

This chain uses TRBV30 with TRBJ1-2, with a possible D match to TRBD1 (6 bases). Germline lookup yields CDR1 GTSNPN and CDR2 SVGIG (reference sequence). Between the trimmed V and J ends, which lost 0 bases and 8 bases, there was a span of 16 bases. The CDR3 length is 14 residues. The CDR3 sequence is CAWSVPYRVGGYTF. In DNA, the CDR3 is TGTGCCTGGAGTGTACCCTACAGGGTCGGCGGCTACACCTTC.

The chain couples TRBV24-1 to TRBJ2-1, with a weak D call TRBD2 (6 bases). Looked up from germline, CDR1 is KGHDR and CDR2 is SFDVKD. Trimming removed 10 bases from V and 6 bases from J, with 15 bases in between. The CDR3 runs 13 residues. The CDR3 region is CATTTAGSNEQFF. DNA of the CDR3: TGTGCCACGACGACTGCGGGGAGCAATGAGCAGTTCTTC.

The genes are TRBV2 and TRBJ1-2; 8 nucleotides line up with TRBD1. V shed 8 bases and J 10 bases; nucleotides not matched to a gene: 15. CDR3 length equals 14 residues. Germline V gene lookup returns CDR1 SNHLY and CDR2 FYNNEI. The CDR3 DNA sequence: TGTGCCAGCTTTGACGTCCGGGACAGGTTTCCCTACACCTTC. Protein sequence: CASFDVRDRFPYTF.

The gene calls are TRBV20-1 and TRBJ1-1; TRBD1 matches at 7 bases. This CDR3 contains 14 residues. Unmatched junction bases numbered 8, after V lost 3 bases and J lost 4 bases. CDR1 is DFQATT and CDR2 is SNEGSKA in the germline V gene (reference sequence). This CDR3 is CSASRGWGGTEAFF. The CDR3 region has the DNA TGCAGTGCTAGCAGGGGGTGGGGGGGCACTGAAGCTTTCTTT.

The V call is TRBV11-2, the J call TRBJ2-5, with 9 bases that match TRBD2. Trimming took 2 bases from V and 2 from J; bases not matched to a gene: 6. CDR1 is SGHAT, CDR2 FQNNGV, per germline. CDR3 length: 16 residues. The CDR3 DNA follows: TGTGCCAGCAGCTTACTCAGCGGGGGGCCGCAAGAGACCCAGTACTTC. It yields the protein CASSLLSGGPQETQYF.

CDR3 sequence reads: CASSGGDGANTEAFF. The CDR3 coding sequence is TGTGCCAGCAGTGGCGGGGACGGAGCTAACACTGAAGCTTTCTTT. The chain joins TRBV6-1 to TRBJ1-1; a weak D match, TRBD1 (5 bases). The V end was cut by 4 bases, the J end by 2 bases, with 14 bases between. This CDR3 comprises 15 residues. Germline V CDR1 and CDR2: MNHNS, SASEGT.

V and J are TRBV20-1 and TRBJ2-5, with 11 bases lining up with TRBD2. The V gene's germline CDR1 is DFQATT and CDR2 SNEGSKA (reference sequence). This CDR3 spans 16 amino acids. J gave up 5 bases and V 6 bases, and 14 bases lay outside the gene matches. The DNA for the CDR3 is TGCAGTGCGAACGTCTTAGCGGGGGGGCGGGGGGAGACCCAGTACTTC. This sequence encodes CSANVLAGGRGETQYF.

This clonotype was recorded a few times. V and J are TRBV29-1 and TRBJ1-2; tentative D call: TRBD1 (6 bases). This CDR3 is built from 13 residues. V lost 2 bases, J lost 8 bases, and 15 bases lay in between. Germline-derived CDR1 and CDR2 are SQVTM and ANQGSEA. In nucleotides, the CDR3 is TGCAGCGTTGAATCGCGGCAGGGGAGCGGCTACACCTTC. Its protein is CSVESRQGSGYTF.

For this clonotype: Germline is not matched at one junction end, which may reflect a read error. The chain has TRBV20-1 and TRBJ2-5, with D perhaps being TRBD1 or TRBD2 (6 bases each). The CDR3 runs to 12 residues. Per the germline V gene, CDR1 is DFQATT and CDR2 is SNEGSKA (reference sequence). The CDR3 spells CSAQQGGETRYF. The CDR3 DNA reads TGCAGTGCCCAACAGGGCGGGGAGACCCGGTACTTC.

V and J are TRBV10-2 and TRBJ1-1; 8 nucleotides match TRBD1. This CDR3 contains 15 residues. V shed 4 bases and J 7 bases; nucleotides not matched to a gene: 11. The V gene's germline CDR1 is WSHSY and CDR2 SAAADI. CDR3 sequence (DNA): TGCGCCAGCAGTGCGTCATCACAGGGGGAGGGTGAAGCTTTCTTT. It codes for CASSASSQGEGEAFF.